This T cell receptor (beta chain) derives from a study of identical twins. Notes on the study in general: Out-of-frame beta chain sequences displayed weaker excess sharing between twins. Partial confounding of zero-insertion analyses by invariant MAIT and iNKT cells was possible.

TCRdb fed the 5' RACE reads into MiXCR, producing one record per CDR3 protein. The sample has around 510,000 distinct CDR3 sequences, approximately 15% seen once. Only healthy Caucasians were enrolled as donors. CDR1 is SQVTM and CDR2 is ANQGSEA in the germline V gene. Deletions cut 6 bases from V and 9 bases from J, with 15 bases between. The CDR3 runs to 13 residues. This clonotype was observed a few times. Its target is unknown. These data also formed part of another study, on yellow fever vaccine responses in identical twins. That work states: Twins' vaccine T cell responses reportedly seemed partly convergent and partly personalized.

The specimen sequenced was CD4+ T cells sorted from blood. The V call is TRBV29-1, the J call TRBJ1-6; unclear D gene. This clonotype was obtained from a woman under 30 in good health. This CDR3 reads CSVATIQGSPLHF. In DNA, the CDR3 is TGCAGCGTGGCGACAATACAAGGTTCACCCCTCCACTTT.